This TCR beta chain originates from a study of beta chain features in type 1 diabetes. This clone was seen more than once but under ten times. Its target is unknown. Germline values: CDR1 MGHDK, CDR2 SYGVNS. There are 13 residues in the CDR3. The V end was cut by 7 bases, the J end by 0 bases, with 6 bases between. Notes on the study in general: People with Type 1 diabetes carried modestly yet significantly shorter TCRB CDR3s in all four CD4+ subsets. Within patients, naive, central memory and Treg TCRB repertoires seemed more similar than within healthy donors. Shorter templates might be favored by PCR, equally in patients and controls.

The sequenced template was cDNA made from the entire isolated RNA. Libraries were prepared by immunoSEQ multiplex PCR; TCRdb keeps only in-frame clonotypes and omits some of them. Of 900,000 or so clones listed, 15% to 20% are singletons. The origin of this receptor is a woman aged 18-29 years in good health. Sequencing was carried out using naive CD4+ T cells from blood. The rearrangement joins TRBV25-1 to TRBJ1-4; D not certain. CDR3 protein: CASTRATNEKLFF. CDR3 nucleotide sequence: TGTGCCAGCACGCGTGCAACTAATGAAAAACTGTTTTTT. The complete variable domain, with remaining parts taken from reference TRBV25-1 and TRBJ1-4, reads EADIYQTPRYLVIGTGKKITLECSQTMGHDKMYWYQQDPGMELHLIHYSYGVNSTEKGDLSSESTVSRIRTEHFPLTLESARPSHTSQYLCASTRATNEKLFFGSGTQLSVL.